This TCR beta chain was recovered during a study of blood T cell repertoires in COVID-19 (dated by TCRdb to about 2020). With regard to the full study: Samples covering the acute and convalescent phases of COVID-19 were provided by collaborators in the United States, Italy and Spain. The prospective study material was composed of cDNA or gDNA derived from T cells, B-cell-depleted T cells, or PBMCs. The dataset comprised deeply sampled blood TCRbeta repertoires from subjects exposed to, actively infected with, or recovered from COVID-19. The repertoires were made available in a free public database intended to serve as a resource for research on the immune response to SARS-CoV-2. Samples were obtained from the ongoing ImmuneRACE study (first 160 participants) and from 1,254 subjects provided by 6 global collaborators. A de-identified subject ID, COVID-19 status, age in years and sex were almost always included in the sample metadata. Where available, HLA class I and class II types were taken from metadata supplied by the sample provider and were not determined by assay-based typing. Results the study describes overall, beyond this receptor: The quantity of clinical and demographic metadata differed by source and by participant and was supplied without curation.

TCRbeta CDR3 regions were amplified from genomic DNA by means of the immunoSEQ Assay, a bias-controlled multiplex PCR. The paper's processing steps were these. Nucleated cell counts per sample were estimated from amplification of reference gene primers within the assay. To quantify the absolute abundance of each unique TCRbeta CDR3 rearrangement, sequence reads were collapsed and filtered. For each sample, productive Simpson clonality was calculated by taking the square root of Simpson's diversity index across productive rearrangements. Sourced from immuneACCESS, this table was stored by TCRdb with only in-frame sequences that have V and J called. A share of the clones is absent; for the studies checked, an unresolved V gene accounts for under half, and the remainder has no known explanation. Clone size and the V and J calls come from that table; the DNA yielded D and trimming. The sample has 200,000 to 250,000 clones on record, roughly four fifths of them singletons. The ten biggest clones cover around 1.9% of the sample.

From the cysteine up to the phenylalanine, the CDR3 has a length of 16 residues. Only CDR3 DNA remains: 48 bases, in frame from the first base. Trimming takes 2 bases off V and 5 bases off J; junction bases not matched to a gene: 11. Taken from the germline V gene, the CDR1 and CDR2 loops are SGHTA and FQGNSA. Each collaborating institution followed its own protocols to collect whole blood in K2EDTA tubes. For TCRbeta analysis, collaborators shipped samples as frozen whole blood, isolated PBMCs, or DNA extracted from either of those sample types. With respect to this clone: Its recognized antigen is unknown. Base qualities were left out, and no much larger clone turns up one base away.

The sample taken for sequencing was peripheral blood. This sequence originates from a woman aged 80 or older with acute or convalescent COVID-19. The V and J genes are TRBV7-2 and TRBJ2-5, and TRBD2 matches 7 of the central bases. The DNA is as follows: TGTGCCAGCAGCTTACCGGGGGTAGCGGGTTGGGAGACCCAGTACTTC. It encodes CASSLPGVAGWETQYF.